A single sample gave rise to the 2 T cell receptor beta chains below, sequenced in a study of T cells in Graves' hyperthyroidism and ophthalmopathy. Amplified TCR beta CDR3 regions came from RNA transcripts. The HTBI primer set was used in a first-round RT-PCR of the TCR CDR3. From the multiplex PCR reads, TCRdb called clonotypes with MiXCR, one entry per CDR3 protein. Of hundreds of thousands of distinct CDR3 sequences in the sample, 15% to 19% were seen once. Sequenced: blood. The receptors here all came from a woman younger than 35 with Graves' hyperthyroidism.

The V gene is TRBV2, the J gene TRBJ1-1, with no clear D. The CDR3 loop spans 13 amino acids. V lost 6 bases, J lost 0 bases, and 8 bases lay in between. CDR1 SNHLY and CDR2 FYNNEI come from the germline V gene. CDR3: CASSSQMNTEAFF. The CDR3 DNA follows: TGTGCCAGCAGCTCCCAAATGAACACTGAAGCTTTCTTT.

The sample holds many counts of this clonotype. This rearrangement joins TRBV20-1 to TRBJ2-7; D possibly corresponds to TRBD2 (5 bases). The germline gives CDR1 DFQATT, CDR2 SNEGSKA (reference sequence). With 3 bases removed from V and 4 bases from J, the gap between germline ends came to 7 bases. CDR3 length: 11 amino acids. CDR3 sequence (DNA): TGCAGTGCTAGTTCGGGGTACGAGCAGTACTTC. Amino acid sequence: CSASSGYEQYF.